The clone carrying this T cell receptor (beta chain) was detected only a few times. Antigen: not known. Assay used: immunoSEQ multiplex PCR; TCRdb lists only in-frame clones, some missing. In the table there are 35,000 or so clones, roughly 71% of which are singletons. The source of the sample is a study of STAT5B mutations in CD4+ large granular lymphocyte leukemia. Study findings and constraints: Main leukemic clonotypes were patient-specific, but about 26% appeared at low frequency elsewhere. TRBV06-family usage was enriched in top patient clones (8/27) versus controls (2/35). Patient CD4-sorted repertoires stayed more clonal than healthy ones after leukemic-clone removal.

This CDR3 contains 16 residues. Germline CDR1 is MDHEN and CDR2 is SYDVKM. V trimming: 2 bases; J trimming: 4 bases; junction bases outside the gene matches: 10. Buffy coats from healthy blood donors served as controls. This receptor was identified in a human donor in good health. The chain carries TRBV28 and TRBJ2-7; 8 bases agree with TRBD1. Sequencing input: CD4+ T cells from blood buffy coats. In DNA, the CDR3 is TGTGCCAGCAGTTTAGGCCCGGCAGGGGGCAGGTACGAGCAGTACTTC. It codes for CASSLGPAGGRYEQYF.